In this sample, the clone carrying this T cell receptor (beta chain) turned up many times. Its antigen is currently unknown. Trimming removed 0 bases from V and 14 bases from J; junction bases left unmatched: 14. The germline gives CDR1 MNHEY, CDR2 SVGAGI. CDR3 length: 17 amino acids. TCRdb reprocessed the 5' RACE reads via MiXCR and lists one record per CDR3 protein. The sample includes about 660,000 distinct CDR3 sequences, 8.6% seen only once; the top ten take around 0.98%. This specimen belongs to a study of identical twins. Study-wide results and limits: Twin sharing of out-of-frame TCR alpha was underestimated by models in monozygotic pairs.

The same data also contributed to another study, on yellow fever vaccine responses in identical twins.

The J gene is TRBJ1-4, the V gene TRBV6-5, with 11 bases aligning to TRBD1. The sequence derives from a woman under 30 in good health. Sample: PBMCs. The CDR3, as DNA: TGTGCCAGCAGTTACTCGGAAGGGACAGGGGGGTCTTTTGTTCTGTTTTTT. Translated: CASSYSEGTGGSFVLFF.